This T cell receptor (beta chain) was sequenced for a study of blood T cell repertoires in COVID-19. Whole-study context: T cells, B-cell-depleted T cells, or PBMCs provided the cDNA or gDNA that served as material.

As handled by the study authors: Nucleated cell number was recorded as an estimate derived from reference gene primer amplification. Sequencing was performed with immunoSEQ multiplex PCR; in TCRdb, only in-frame clones are kept and a portion is missing. V, J and clone size are those of that table, while D and trimming were read from the DNA. Of 200,000 to 250,000 clones listed, around four fifths are singletons. The CDR3 totals 14 residues. Germline V gives CDR1 SGHRS, CDR2 YFSETQ. The V end was cut by 0 bases, the J end by 7 bases, with 13 bases between. Sequencing was carried out using peripheral blood. This chain uses TRBV5-1 with TRBJ1-2, with D possibly being TRBD1 (6 bases). This receptor was identified in an elderly woman with acute or convalescent COVID-19. The CDR3 DNA follows: TGCGCCAGCAGCTTGGGTAGGACAGCTGGTGGCTACACCTTC. Protein sequence: CASSLGRTAGGYTF.